The next 29 T cell receptor beta chains were all read from a single sample in a study of shared clonotypes between healthy human individuals. Clones were sequenced by immunoSEQ multiplex PCR, and TCRdb holds only the in-frame ones, with some missing. Among some 1 million clones, around 76% were seen once, and the ten largest hold about 1.5%. Material for sequencing was memory CD4+ T cells sorted from blood. The subset was: CD45RA-negative fraction. The receptors originated from a man aged 18 to 30 in good health.

Worth noting for this clone: The identical CDR3 is also encoded by other nucleotide sequences in the sample. The chain carries TRBV6-5 and TRBJ1-4; D not certain. Germline V gene lookup returns CDR1 MNHEY and CDR2 SVGAGI. Trimming cost V 0 bases and J 2 bases, with 7 bases left between them. This CDR3 contains 15 residues. Here the CDR3 reads CASSYSGPTNEKLFF. DNA of the CDR3: TGTGCCAGCAGTTACTCCGGGCCCACTAATGAAAAACTGTTTTTT.

This CDR3 reads CASSFQGGSGTYEQYF. For the CDR3, the DNA is TGTGCCAGCAGCTTCCAAGGGGGTAGCGGAACTTACGAGCAGTACTTC. The gene calls are TRBV7-2 and TRBJ2-7; the D call may be TRBD1 or TRBD2 (6 bases each). CDR3 length: 16 amino acids. V lost 3 bases and J lost 4, with 19 bases in between. Germline-derived CDR1 and CDR2 are SGHTA and FQGNSA.

V gene TRBV19 combines with J gene TRBJ1-2; 7 bases map to TRBD1. The germline gives CDR1 LNHDA, CDR2 SQIVND (reference sequence). The CDR3 totals 20 residues. V shed 2 bases, J shed 0 bases, and the junction held 18 bases outside the gene matches. The CDR3 loop reads CASSIKGIQQGPQTNYGYTF. CDR3 bases: TGTGCCAGTAGTATAAAGGGCATTCAACAGGGGCCTCAGACTAACTATGGCTACACCTTC.

The V and J genes are TRBV7-2 and TRBJ2-5, with D possibly matching TRBD1 (5 bases). Germline lookup yields CDR1 SGHTA and CDR2 FQGNSA. The CDR3 consists of 13 residues. Trimming removed 6 bases from V and 3 bases from J, with 11 bases in between. CDR3 nucleotides: TGTGCCAGCAGTTATCAGGGAAAAGAGACCCAGTACTTC. Residues: CASSYQGKETQYF.

CDR3 loop: CASRPDRDNGYTF. The DNA of the CDR3 is TGCGCCAGCAGACCTGACAGGGACAATGGCTACACCTTC. The V and J genes are TRBV5-1 and TRBJ1-2; 7 nucleotides align to TRBD1. Germline V CDR1 and CDR2: SGHRS, YFSETQ. The V and J ends lost 5 bases and 6 bases, in that order; junction bases with no gene match: 7. The CDR3 is 13 residues long.

Remarks on this clone: This sample also contains other DNA sequences that code for the same CDR3. The chain combines TRBV6-5 with TRBJ2-7; 7 bases fit TRBD1. The V segment lost 6 bases and the J segment 6 bases; nucleotides outside the gene matches: 8. The CDR3 length is 13 residues. Germline V gene data show CDR1 as MNHEY and CDR2 as SVGAGI. In DNA form, the CDR3 reads TGTGCCAGCAGACGGGGACAGCTCGCCGAGCAGTACTTC. It translates to CASRRGQLAEQYF.

This clone appeared a single time. CDR3 bases: TGCGCCAGCAGTGAGGCGGGAGGCACAGATACGCAGTATTTT. This codes for CASSEAGGTDTQYF. The genes are TRBV10-1 and TRBJ2-3, with TRBD2 matching over 7 bases. Germline CDR1 and CDR2: WNHNN and SYGVQD (reference sequence). The J segment lost 1 base and the V segment lost 2 bases, leaving 0 bases of the junction unmatched. The length of the CDR3 is 14 residues.

The chain employs TRBV27 and TRBJ1-2; D might be TRBD1 (5 bases). The length of the CDR3 is 13 residues. Germline V gene lookup returns CDR1 MNHEY and CDR2 SMNVEV (reference sequence). The V gene lost 2 bases and the J gene lost 11 bases, with 15 bases spanning the gap. The CDR3 region has the DNA TGTGCCAGCAGTTTAGCCCAGACGGGGGGTTACACCTTC. It encodes CASSLAQTGGYTF.

This clone was seen once. J is TRBJ2-5 and V is TRBV29-1, with 10 nucleotides matching TRBD2. Trimming took 4 bases from V and 11 from J; bases not matched to a gene: 7. Germline V gene sequence: CDR1 SQVTM, CDR2 ANQGSEA. The CDR3 consists of 12 residues. The CDR3 spells CSVVRLAGEQYF. The CDR3 DNA follows: TGCAGCGTTGTTCGGCTAGCGGGGGAGCAGTACTTC.

This chain connects TRBV30 to TRBJ2-2; maybe TRBD2 (5 bases). The ends were cut back, 3 bases at V and 5 bases at J, with 7 bases in the middle. From germline, CDR1 is GTSNPN and CDR2 SVGIG (reference sequence). CDR3 length equals 12 residues. The CDR3 DNA follows: TGTGCCTGGAGCTCGGGGACCGGGGAGCTGTTTTTT. This encodes CAWSSGTGELFF.

The V call is TRBV29-1, the J call TRBJ2-1; D possibly corresponds to TRBD2 (6 bases). The CDR3 spans 13 residues. V was pared by 8 bases and J by 6 bases, with 17 bases between. Germline CDR1 reads SQVTM; CDR2 reads ANQGSEA. The chain's CDR3 is CSFEGNGGNEQFF. The CDR3 bases are TGCAGCTTCGAGGGGAACGGGGGCAATGAGCAGTTCTTC.

The rearrangement uses TRBV12-5 and TRBJ2-6; D remains ambiguous. The CDR3 covers 12 residues. Germline V gives CDR1 LGHNT, CDR2 FRNRAP. With 7 bases removed from V and 0 bases from J, the gap between germline ends came to 1 base. Here the CDR3 reads CASDSGANVLTF. The CDR3 nucleotides are TGTGCTAGTGACTCTGGGGCCAACGTCCTGACTTTC.

The J gene is TRBJ1-4, the V gene TRBV7-2; D ambiguous. V lost 6 bases and J lost 7, with 12 bases in between. This CDR3 spans 13 amino acids. Germline V gene lookup returns CDR1 SGHTA and CDR2 FQGNSA. The chain's CDR3 is CASRRGVGEKLFF. The DNA of the CDR3 is TGTGCCAGCAGACGAGGAGTTGGTGAAAAACTGTTTTTT.

This sequence joins TRBV11-2 and TRBJ2-7; D could derive from TRBD1 or TRBD2 (5 bases each). The CDR3 loop spans 13 amino acids. Germline V gives CDR1 SGHAT, CDR2 FQNNGV. Trimming removed 0 bases at V and 5 bases at J, with 8 bases between. Written as DNA, the CDR3 is TGTGCCAGCAGCTTAGACAGGGAGAACGAGCAGTACTTC. Residues: CASSLDRENEQYF.

The chain employs TRBV9 and TRBJ1-5; no clear D gene. Germline CDR1 and CDR2: SGDLS and YYNGEE. This CDR3 comprises 15 residues. Trimming shortened V by 0 bases and J by 0 bases, and 7 bases separated the two germline ends. DNA of the CDR3: TGTGCCAGCAGCGTAGGGCCGGATAGCAATCAGCCCCAGCATTTT. Residues: CASSVGPDSNQPQHF.

The chain recombines TRBV18 with TRBJ1-4; no firm D call. Trimming stripped 2 bases from V and 6 bases from J, with 13 bases between. CDR1 and CDR2 from the germline V gene are KGHSH and LQKENI. The CDR3 contains 15 residues. CDR3 amino acids: CASSPWPGGDEKLFF. CDR3 DNA sequence: TGTGCCAGCTCACCATGGCCGGGCGGAGATGAAAAACTGTTTTTT.

The chain couples TRBV2 to TRBJ1-2; no firm D call. The CDR3 runs to 13 residues. Between the trimmed V and J ends, which lost 6 bases and 4 bases, there was a span of 12 bases. The V gene's germline CDR1 is SNHLY and CDR2 FYNNEI. The CDR3 loop reads CASSGTSSYGYTF. The CDR3, as DNA: TGTGCCAGCAGCGGCACATCTAGCTATGGCTACACCTTC. The entire variable domain, with the rest obtained from reference TRBV2 and TRBJ1-2, is as follows: EPEVTQTPSHQVTQMGQEVILRCVPISNHLYFYWYRQILGQKVEFLVSFYNNEISEKSEIFDDQFSVERPDGSNFTLKIRSTKLEDSAMYFCASSGTSSYGYTFGSGTRLTVV.

The V gene is TRBV30, the J gene TRBJ2-7; a possible D gene is TRBD1 (5 bases). The CDR3 is made up of 14 amino acids. Looked up from germline, CDR1 is GTSNPN and CDR2 is SVGIG (reference sequence). The V end lost 3 bases, the J end lost 2 bases, and 14 bases lay between the germline ends. The CDR3, as DNA: TGTGCCTGGAGGGCCTCCGGCAGGGCCTACGAGCAGTACTTC. Encoded protein: CAWRASGRAYEQYF.

The CDR3 bases are TGCGCCAGCAGCCCTCAATTCGTGCAGGGGAACTATGGCTACACCTTC. It codes for CASSPQFVQGNYGYTF. This chain uses TRBV4-1 with TRBJ1-2; a possible D gene is TRBD1 (6 bases). The CDR3 contains 16 residues. V lost 4 bases to trimming and J lost 2 bases, with 17 bases between them. The V gene's germline CDR1 is MGHRA and CDR2 YSYEKL.

This clone was found a few times. The chain joins TRBV7-9 to TRBJ1-1; D is ambiguous. Germline V gives CDR1 SEHNR, CDR2 FQNEAQ (reference sequence). Trimming removed 5 bases from V and 3 bases from J, with 10 bases in between. This CDR3 contains 13 residues. For the CDR3, the DNA is TGTGCCAGCAGCCGTAATCTGGACACTGAAGCTTTCTTT. It codes for CASSRNLDTEAFF.

This clone has only a few counts. The gene calls are TRBV14 and TRBJ2-2, with D unclear. Per germline, CDR1 SGHDN and CDR2 FVKESK. The CDR3 has 14 amino acids. Trimming left V 1 base short and J 3 bases short, with 6 bases between. This CDR3 reads CASSQAQYTGELFF. The CDR3 region has the DNA TGTGCCAGCAGCCAAGCTCAGTACACCGGGGAGCTGTTTTTT.

The rearrangement uses TRBV10-3 and TRBJ2-5, with D possibly TRBD2 on 5 matching bases. Germline lookup yields CDR1 ENHRY and CDR2 SYGVKD. V was clipped by 2 bases and J by 5 bases, with 12 bases between them. The CDR3 length is 14 residues. The CDR3 DNA follows: TGTGCCATCAGTGAGGGACTTACGCGGGAGACCCAGTACTTC. Encoded protein: CAISEGLTRETQYF.

A single count supports this clone. The chain joins TRBV5-1 to TRBJ2-7, with D tentatively TRBD2 (5 bases). The CDR3 runs to 15 residues. The germline CDR1 and CDR2 sequences are SGHRS and YFSETQ. V lost 2 bases to trimming and J lost 2 bases, with 14 bases between them. For the CDR3, the DNA is TGCGCCAGCAGCTTTGATAGGACTGGGCCCTACGAGCAGTACTTC. Translated: CASSFDRTGPYEQYF. Combining the CDR3 with reference TRBV5-1 and TRBJ2-7 gives the whole variable domain KAGVTQTPRYLIKTRGQQVTLSCSPISGHRSVSWYQQTPGQGLQFLFEYFSETQRNKGNFPGRFSGRQFSNSRSEMNVSTLELGDSALYLCASSFDRTGPYEQYFGPGTRLTVT.

Concerning this clone itself: Compared with germline, one end of the junction differs, possibly owing to a read error. This chain joins TRBV14 and TRBJ2-5; perhaps TRBD2 as D (5 bases). Germline V gene data show CDR1 as SGHDN and CDR2 as FVKESK. The CDR3 has 15 amino acids. For the CDR3, the DNA is TGTGCCAGCAACCAAGTCATCGGAGGCCAAGAGACCCAGTACTTC. It translates to CASNQVIGGQETQYF. The complete variable domain, with remaining parts taken from reference TRBV14 and TRBJ2-5, reads EAGVTQFPSHSVIEKGQTVTLRCDPISGHDNLYWYRRVMGKEIKFLLHFVKESKQDESGMPNNRFLAERTGGTYSTLKVQPAELEDSGVYFCASNQVIGGQETQYFGPGTRLLVL.

The CDR3 region is CASSLESRANQPQHF. The CDR3 nucleotides are TGTGCCAGCAGCTTAGAGTCGCGGGCGAATCAGCCCCAGCATTTT. The V call is TRBV7-6, the J call TRBJ1-5; unclear D gene. Germline-derived CDR1 and CDR2 are SGHVS and FNYEAQ. This CDR3 has 15 amino acids. The V end lost 1 base, the J end lost 4 bases, and 11 bases lay between the germline ends.

CDR3 nucleotides: TGTGCCAGCAGCTTAAATTCTCGAGACTACAATGAGCAGTTCTTC. Its protein product is CASSLNSRDYNEQFF. The chain carries TRBV11-2 and TRBJ2-1, with D hard to call. Germline V CDR1 and CDR2: SGHAT, FQNNGV. V was trimmed by 2 bases and J by 3 bases, leaving 11 bases between them. The CDR3 covers 15 residues. The whole variable domain, filled in from reference TRBV11-2 and TRBJ2-1, reads EAGVAQSPRYKIIEKRQSVAFWCNPISGHATLYWYQQILGQGPKLLIQFQNNGVVDDSQLPKDRFSAERLKGVDSTLKIQPAKLEDSAVYLCASSLNSRDYNEQFFGPGTRLTVL.

The chain joins TRBV5-6 to TRBJ1-5; no firm D call. The CDR3 is 13 residues long. V was trimmed by 0 bases and J by 4 bases, leaving 5 bases between them. Per germline, CDR1 SGHDT and CDR2 YYEEEE. The CDR3 spells CASSLGINQPQHF. The DNA of the CDR3 is TGTGCCAGCAGCTTGGGTATTAATCAGCCCCAGCATTTT.

Concerning this clone: Other nucleotide sequences in the sample specify the same CDR3. The genes are TRBV5-6 and TRBJ2-6; tentative D call: TRBD1 (6 bases). Trimming took off 5 bases at V and 2 bases at J, with 11 bases between the two ends. The CDR3 consists of 15 residues. CDR1 is SGHDT, CDR2 YYEEEE, per germline. CDR3: CASSFQGTGANVLTF. The CDR3 DNA sequence: TGTGCCAGCAGTTTTCAGGGGACTGGGGCCAACGTCCTGACTTTC.

The rearrangement links TRBV29-1 to TRBJ1-1, with D unclear. Germline values: CDR1 SQVTM, CDR2 ANQGSEA. This CDR3 contains 14 residues. Trimming removed 4 bases from V and 0 bases from J, with 12 bases in between. This chain's CDR3 is CSVGVGVVNTEAFF. The DNA of the CDR3 is TGCAGCGTTGGTGTTGGGGTTGTGAACACTGAAGCTTTCTTT.